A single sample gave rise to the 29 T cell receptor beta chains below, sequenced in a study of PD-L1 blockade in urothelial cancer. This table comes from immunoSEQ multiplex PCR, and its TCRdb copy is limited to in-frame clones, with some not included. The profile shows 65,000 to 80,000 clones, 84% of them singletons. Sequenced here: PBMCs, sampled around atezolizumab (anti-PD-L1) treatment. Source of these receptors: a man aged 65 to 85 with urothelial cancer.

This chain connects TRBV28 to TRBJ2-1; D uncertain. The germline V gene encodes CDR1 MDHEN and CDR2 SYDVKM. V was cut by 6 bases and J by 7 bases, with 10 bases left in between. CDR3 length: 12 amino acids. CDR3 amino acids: CASRAKWNEQFF. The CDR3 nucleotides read TGTGCCAGCAGGGCCAAATGGAATGAGCAGTTCTTC. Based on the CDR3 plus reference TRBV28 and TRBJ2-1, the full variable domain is DVKVTQSSRYLVKRTGEKVFLECVQDMDHENMFWYRQDPGLGLRLIYFSYDVKMKEKGDIPEGYSVSREKKERFSLILESASTNQTSMYLCASRAKWNEQFFGPGTRLTVL.

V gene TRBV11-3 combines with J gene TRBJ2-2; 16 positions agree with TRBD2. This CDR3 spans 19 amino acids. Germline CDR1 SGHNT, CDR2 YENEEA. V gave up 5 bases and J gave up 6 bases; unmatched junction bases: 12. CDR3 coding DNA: TGTGCCAGCAGCCTAGGGACTAGCGGGAGGGCCTCTGAGGCCGGGGAGCTGTTTTTT. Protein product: CASSLGTSGRASEAGELFF. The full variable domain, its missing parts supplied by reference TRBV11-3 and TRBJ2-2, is EAGVVQSPRYKIIEKKQPVAFWCNPISGHNTLYWYLQNLGQGPELLIRYENEEAVDDSQLPKDRFSAERLKGVDSTLKIQPAELGDSAVYLCASSLGTSGRASEAGELFFGEGSRLTVL.

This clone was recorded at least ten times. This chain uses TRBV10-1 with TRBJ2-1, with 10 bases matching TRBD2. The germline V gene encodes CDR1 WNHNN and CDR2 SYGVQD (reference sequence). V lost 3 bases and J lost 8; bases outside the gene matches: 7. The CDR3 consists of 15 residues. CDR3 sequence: CASSDGASGSYEQFF. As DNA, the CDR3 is TGCGCCAGCAGTGACGGGGCTAGCGGGAGCTATGAGCAGTTCTTC.

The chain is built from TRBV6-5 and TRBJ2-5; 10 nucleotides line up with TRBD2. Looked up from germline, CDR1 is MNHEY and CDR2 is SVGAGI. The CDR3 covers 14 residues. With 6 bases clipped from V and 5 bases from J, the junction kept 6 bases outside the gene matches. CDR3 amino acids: CASRPAGLAETQYF. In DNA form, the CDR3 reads TGTGCCAGCAGGCCTGCGGGACTAGCGGAGACCCAGTACTTC.

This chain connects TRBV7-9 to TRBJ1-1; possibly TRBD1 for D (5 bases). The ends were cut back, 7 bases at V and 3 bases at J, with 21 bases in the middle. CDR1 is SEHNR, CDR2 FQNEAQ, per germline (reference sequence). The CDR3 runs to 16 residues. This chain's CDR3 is CASTPPVRVEDTEAFF. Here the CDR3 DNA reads TGTGCCAGCACCCCTCCTGTCAGGGTTGAGGACACTGAAGCTTTCTTT.

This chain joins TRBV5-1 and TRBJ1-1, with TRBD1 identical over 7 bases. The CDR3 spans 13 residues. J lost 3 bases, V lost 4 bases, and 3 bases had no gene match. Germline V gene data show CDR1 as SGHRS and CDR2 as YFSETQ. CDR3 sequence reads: CASSNGQDTEAFF. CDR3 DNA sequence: TGCGCCAGCAGCAACGGACAGGACACTGAAGCTTTCTTT.

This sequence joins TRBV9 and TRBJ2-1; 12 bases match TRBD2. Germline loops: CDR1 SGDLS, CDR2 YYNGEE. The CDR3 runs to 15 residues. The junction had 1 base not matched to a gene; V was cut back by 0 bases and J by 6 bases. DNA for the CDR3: TGTGCCAGCAGCGTAGCTAGCGGGAGGGCCAATGAGCAGTTCTTC. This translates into CASSVASGRANEQFF. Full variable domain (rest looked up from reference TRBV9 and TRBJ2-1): DSGVTQTPKHLITATGQRVTLRCSPRSGDLSVYWYQQSLDQGLQFLIQYYNGEERAKGNILERFSAQQFPDLHSELNLSSLELGDSALYFCASSVASGRANEQFFGPGTRLTVL.

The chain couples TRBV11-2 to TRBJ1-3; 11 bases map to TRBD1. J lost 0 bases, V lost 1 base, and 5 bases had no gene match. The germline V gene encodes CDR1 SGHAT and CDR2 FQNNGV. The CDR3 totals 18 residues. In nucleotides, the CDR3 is TGTGCCAGCAGCTTAGGGGACAGGGGGAGACTCTCTGGAAACACCATATATTTT. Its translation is CASSLGDRGRLSGNTIYF.

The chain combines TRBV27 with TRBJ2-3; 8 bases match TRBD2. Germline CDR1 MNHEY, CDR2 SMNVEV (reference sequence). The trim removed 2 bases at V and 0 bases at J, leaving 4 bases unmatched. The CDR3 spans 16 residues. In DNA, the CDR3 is TGTGCCAGCAGTTTAGGGCTAGCGGGCAGCACAGATACGCAGTATTTT. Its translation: CASSLGLAGSTDTQYF.

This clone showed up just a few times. The CDR3 DNA reads as TGTGCCAGCACCATGGGGCAGGGAACAGATACGCAGTATTTT. This gives the protein CASTMGQGTDTQYF. V gene TRBV5-4 combines with J gene TRBJ2-3, with a tentative D call TRBD1 (5 bases). V shed 6 bases and J shed 3 bases, with 14 bases lying between them. The germline V gene encodes CDR1 SGHNT and CDR2 YYREEE (reference sequence). The CDR3 consists of 14 residues.

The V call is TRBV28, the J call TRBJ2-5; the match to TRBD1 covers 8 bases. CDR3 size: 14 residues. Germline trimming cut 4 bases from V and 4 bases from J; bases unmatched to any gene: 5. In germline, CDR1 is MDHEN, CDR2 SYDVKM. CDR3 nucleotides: TGTGCCAGCAGTTCGACAGGGGAAGGAGAGACCCAGTACTTC. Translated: CASSSTGEGETQYF.

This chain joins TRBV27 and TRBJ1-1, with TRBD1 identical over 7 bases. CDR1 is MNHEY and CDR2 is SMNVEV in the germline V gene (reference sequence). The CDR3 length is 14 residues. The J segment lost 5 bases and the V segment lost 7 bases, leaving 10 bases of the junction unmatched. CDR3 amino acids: CASMVHRGRTEAFF. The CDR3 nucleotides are TGTGCCAGCATGGTTCACAGGGGTCGAACTGAAGCTTTCTTT.

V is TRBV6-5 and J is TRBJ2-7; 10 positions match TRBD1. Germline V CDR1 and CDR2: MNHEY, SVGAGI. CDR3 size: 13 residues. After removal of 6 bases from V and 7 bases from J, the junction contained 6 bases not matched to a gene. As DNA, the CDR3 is TGTGCCAGCAGGAAAGGACAGGGGGTAGAGCAGTACTTC. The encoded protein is CASRKGQGVEQYF.

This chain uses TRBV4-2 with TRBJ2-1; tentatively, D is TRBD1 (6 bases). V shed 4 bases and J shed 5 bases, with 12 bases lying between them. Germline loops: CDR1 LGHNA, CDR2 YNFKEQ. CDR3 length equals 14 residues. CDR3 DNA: TGTGCCAGCAGCCCCCCGACAGGCCACAATGAGCAGTTCTTC. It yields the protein CASSPPTGHNEQFF.

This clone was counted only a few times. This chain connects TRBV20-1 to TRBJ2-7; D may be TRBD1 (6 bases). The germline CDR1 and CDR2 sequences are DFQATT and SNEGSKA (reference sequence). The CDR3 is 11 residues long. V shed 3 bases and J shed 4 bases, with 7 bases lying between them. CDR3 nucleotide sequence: TGCAGTGCTAGCGACAGGTACGAGCAGTACTTC. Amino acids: CSASDRYEQYF.

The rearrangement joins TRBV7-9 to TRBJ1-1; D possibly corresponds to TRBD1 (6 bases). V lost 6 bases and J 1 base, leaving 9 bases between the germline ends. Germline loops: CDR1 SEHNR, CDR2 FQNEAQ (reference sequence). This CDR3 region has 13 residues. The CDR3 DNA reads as TGTGCCAGCAGAGCACAGGGGAACACTGAAGCTTTCTTT. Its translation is CASRAQGNTEAFF.

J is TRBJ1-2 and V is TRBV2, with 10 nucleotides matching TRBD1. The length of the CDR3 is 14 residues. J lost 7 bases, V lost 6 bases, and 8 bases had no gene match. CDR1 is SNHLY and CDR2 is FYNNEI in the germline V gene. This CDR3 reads CASRDRQGARGYTF. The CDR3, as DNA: TGTGCCAGCAGGGACAGACAGGGGGCGCGTGGCTACACCTTC. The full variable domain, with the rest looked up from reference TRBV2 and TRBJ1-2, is EPEVTQTPSHQVTQMGQEVILRCVPISNHLYFYWYRQILGQKVEFLVSFYNNEISEKSEIFDDQFSVERPDGSNFTLKIRSTKLEDSAMYFCASRDRQGARGYTFGSGTRLTVV.

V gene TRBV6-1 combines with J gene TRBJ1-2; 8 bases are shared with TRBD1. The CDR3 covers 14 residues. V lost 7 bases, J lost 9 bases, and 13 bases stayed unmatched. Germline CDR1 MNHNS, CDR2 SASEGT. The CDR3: CASMPGQARMSYTF. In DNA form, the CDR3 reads TGTGCCAGCATGCCGGGACAGGCCCGGATGAGCTACACCTTC.

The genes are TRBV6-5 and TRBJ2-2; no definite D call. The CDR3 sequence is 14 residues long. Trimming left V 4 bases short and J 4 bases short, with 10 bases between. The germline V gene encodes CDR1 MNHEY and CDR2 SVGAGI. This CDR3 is CASSLIGGTGELFF. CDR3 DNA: TGTGCCAGCAGTTTAATCGGTGGCACCGGGGAGCTGTTTTTT.

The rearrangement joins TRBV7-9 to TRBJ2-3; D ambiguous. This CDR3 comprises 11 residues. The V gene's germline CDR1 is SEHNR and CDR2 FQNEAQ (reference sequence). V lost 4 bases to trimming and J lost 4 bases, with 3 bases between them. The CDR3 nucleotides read TGTGCCAGCAGCTCTGCAGATACGCAGTATTTT. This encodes CASSSADTQYF.

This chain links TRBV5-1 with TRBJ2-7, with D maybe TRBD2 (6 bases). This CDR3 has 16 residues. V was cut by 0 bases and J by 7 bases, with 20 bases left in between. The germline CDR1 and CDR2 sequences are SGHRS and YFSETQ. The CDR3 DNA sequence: TGCGCCAGCAGCTTGGGGGGAGCGGAGGGGACTGGGGAGCAGTACTTC. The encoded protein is CASSLGGAEGTGEQYF. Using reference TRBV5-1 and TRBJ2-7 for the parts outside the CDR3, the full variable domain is KAGVTQTPRYLIKTRGQQVTLSCSPISGHRSVSWYQQTPGQGLQFLFEYFSETQRNKGNFPGRFSGRQFSNSRSEMNVSTLELGDSALYLCASSLGGAEGTGEQYFGPGTRLTVT.

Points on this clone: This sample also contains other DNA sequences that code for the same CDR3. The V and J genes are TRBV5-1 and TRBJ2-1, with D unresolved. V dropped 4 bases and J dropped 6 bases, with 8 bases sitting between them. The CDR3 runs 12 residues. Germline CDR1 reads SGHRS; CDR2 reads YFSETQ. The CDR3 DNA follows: TGCGCCAGCAGCCTGTCCCTCAATGAGCAGTTCTTC. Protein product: CASSLSLNEQFF.

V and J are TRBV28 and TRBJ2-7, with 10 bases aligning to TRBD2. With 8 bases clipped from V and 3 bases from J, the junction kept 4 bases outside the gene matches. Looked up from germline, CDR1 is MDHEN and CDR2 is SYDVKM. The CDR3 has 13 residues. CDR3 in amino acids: CASRSSGSYEQYF. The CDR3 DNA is TGTGCCAGCCGATCTAGCGGGAGCTACGAGCAGTACTTC.

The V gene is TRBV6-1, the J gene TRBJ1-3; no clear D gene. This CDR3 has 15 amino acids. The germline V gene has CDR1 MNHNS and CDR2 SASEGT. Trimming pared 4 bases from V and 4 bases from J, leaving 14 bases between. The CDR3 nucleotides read TGTGCCAGCAGTGCCCCCCGGGGTCCCGGAAACACCATATATTTT. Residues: CASSAPRGPGNTIYF.

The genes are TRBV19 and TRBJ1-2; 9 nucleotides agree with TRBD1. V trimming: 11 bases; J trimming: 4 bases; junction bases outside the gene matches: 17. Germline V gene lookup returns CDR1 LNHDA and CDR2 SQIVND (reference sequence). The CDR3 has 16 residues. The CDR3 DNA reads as TGTGCCCCGACGGTCGGGAACAGGGGGCTCCTCTATGGCTACACCTTC. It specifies CAPTVGNRGLLYGYTF.

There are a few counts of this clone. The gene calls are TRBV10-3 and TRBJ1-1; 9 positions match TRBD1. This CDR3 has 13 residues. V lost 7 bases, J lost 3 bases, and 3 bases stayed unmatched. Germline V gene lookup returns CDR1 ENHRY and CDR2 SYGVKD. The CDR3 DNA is TGTGCCATCAAATGGACAGGGGACACTGAAGCTTTCTTT. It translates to CAIKWTGDTEAFF.

The chain's CDR3 is CASSPYIQAGARDTQYF. The CDR3 DNA is TGTGCCAGCTCACCGTATATTCAAGCGGGGGCCCGGGATACGCAGTATTTT. The chain couples TRBV18 to TRBJ2-3; TRBD2 matches 8 bases. V lost 3 bases to trimming and J lost 6 bases; unmatched junction nucleotides: 14. Germline V lookup: CDR1 KGHSH, CDR2 LQKENI. The CDR3 sequence is 17 residues long. Combining the CDR3 with reference TRBV18 and TRBJ2-3 gives the whole variable domain NAGVMQNPRHLVRRRGQEARLRCSPMKGHSHVYWYRQLPEEGLKFMVYLQKENIIDESGMPKERFSAEFPKEGPSILRIQQVVRGDSAAYFCASSPYIQAGARDTQYFGPGTRLTVL.

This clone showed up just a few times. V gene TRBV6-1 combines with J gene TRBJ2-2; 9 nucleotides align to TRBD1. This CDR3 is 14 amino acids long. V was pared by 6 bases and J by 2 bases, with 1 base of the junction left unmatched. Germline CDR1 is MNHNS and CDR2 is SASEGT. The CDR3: CASRDRGNTGELFF. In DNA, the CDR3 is TGTGCCAGCAGGGACAGGGGAAACACCGGGGAGCTGTTTTTT.

CDR3: CASSQQTSGSRSTDTQYF. CDR3 bases: TGTGCCAGCTCACAGCAAACTAGCGGGAGCCGTAGCACAGATACGCAGTATTTT. The chain couples TRBV18 to TRBJ2-3; 11 bases align to TRBD2. In germline, CDR1 is KGHSH, CDR2 LQKENI. J gave up 0 bases and V 4 bases, and 9 bases lay outside the gene matches. CDR3 length: 18 residues. The full variable domain, rest sourced from reference TRBV18 and TRBJ2-3, is NAGVMQNPRHLVRRRGQEARLRCSPMKGHSHVYWYRQLPEEGLKFMVYLQKENIIDESGMPKERFSAEFPKEGPSILRIQQVVRGDSAAYFCASSQQTSGSRSTDTQYFGPGTRLTVL.